This T cell receptor beta chain appears in the sequencing data of a study of blood T cell repertoires in COVID-19. Study details: The samples span acute and convalescent COVID-19 from the United States, Italy and Spain. Sources were T cells, B-cell-depleted T cells, or PBMCs; the material itself was cDNA or gDNA.

This CDR3 contains 15 residues. The germline V and J ends were trimmed by 6 bases and 1 base, with 15 bases remaining between them. CDR1 and CDR2 from the germline V gene are SGHVS and FQNEAQ. As handled by the study authors: By means of reference gene primer amplification, nucleated cell counts were estimated. Profiling relied on immunoSEQ multiplex PCR, and the TCRdb table lists in-frame clones only, not all of them. V and J calls and clone size are those listed in that table; D and trimming were worked out from the DNA. This table holds about 78,000 clones, less than 95% found once. Specimen: peripheral blood. The TCR sequence derives from a woman aged 50 to 60 in a cohort sampled during active COVID-19. The chain recombines TRBV7-8 with TRBJ2-5; maybe TRBD2 (6 bases). CDR3 amino acids: CASRLPGEPQETQYF. The DNA for the CDR3 is TGTGCCAGCAGGTTACCGGGGGAACCCCAAGAGACCCAGTACTTC.